These T cell receptor beta chains were read from a single sample in a study of cytomegalovirus exposure and HLA in healthy donors. Clones were sequenced by immunoSEQ multiplex PCR, and TCRdb holds only the in-frame ones, with some missing. The sample carries 150,000 to 200,000 clones, roughly 79% recorded once. Material: PBMCs. These receptors came from a middle-aged man in good health and CMV-seropositive. Both conserved end residues are part of each CDR3. Fields, in order: V gene, J gene, D gene, clone size, CDR3 protein, CDR3 DNA. D genes are given only for firm matches. Where a row states a size, it is once, few, many or the class of an expanded clone; other rows omit it.

TRBV9	TRBJ2-3	-	-	CASSVESGLNTDTQYF	TGTGCCAGCAGCGTAGAATCAGGCCTGAACACAGATACGCAGTATTTT
TRBV27	TRBJ2-1	-	-	CASSIPNQNRVPNEQFF	TGTGCCAGCAGTATCCCCAATCAAAACAGGGTCCCTAATGAGCAGTTCTTC
TRBV29-1	TRBJ1-1	TRBD1	-	CSVSGQGAGAFF	TGCAGCGTCTCGGGACAGGGGGCTGGAGCTTTCTTT
TRBV9	TRBJ2-2	-	-	CASSASWAGFTGELFF	TGTGCCAGCAGCGCCTCCTGGGCAGGGTTCACCGGGGAGCTGTTTTTT
TRBV5-5	TRBJ2-1	TRBD2	-	CASSMEREGLGAYNEQFF	TGTGCCAGCAGCATGGAGCGGGAGGGGTTAGGGGCCTACAATGAGCAGTTCTTC
TRBV27	TRBJ2-7	TRBD1	-	CASSIGTGSSYEQYF	TGTGCCAGCAGCATCGGGACAGGGAGTTCCTACGAGCAGTACTTC
TRBV9	TRBJ2-1	-	-	CASTSASSYNEQFF	TGTGCCAGCACCTCGGCTAGCTCCTACAATGAGCAGTTCTTC
TRBV7-6	TRBJ2-3	TRBD2	-	CASSLRSGMAGTDTQYF	TGTGCCAGCAGCTTAAGAAGCGGGATGGCTGGCACAGATACGCAGTATTTT
TRBV5-4	TRBJ2-6	-	-	CASSLTGANGLTF	TGTGCCAGCAGCTTGACTGGGGCCAACGGCCTGACTTTC
TRBV6-5	TRBJ2-7	-	-	CASSYFGVGGGEQYF	TGTGCCAGCAGTTACTTCGGGGTCGGGGGTGGCGAGCAGTACTTC
TRBV2	TRBJ2-6	-	once	CASRTEGRAGANVLTF	TGTGCCAGCAGGACGGAGGGTAGGGCTGGGGCCAACGTCCTGACTTTC
TRBV2	TRBJ2-4	-	-	CASSEDGWPKNSQYF	TGTGCCAGCAGTGAAGATGGGTGGCCCAAAAACAGTCAGTACTTC
TRBV5-6	TRBJ2-6	-	few	CASSLTAGANVLTF	TGTGCCAGCAGCTTGACTGCCGGGGCCAACGTCCTGACTTTC
TRBV13	TRBJ2-7	TRBD2	-	CASSLLAGGYEQYF	TGTGCCAGCAGCTTGTTAGCGGGAGGCTACGAGCAGTACTTC
TRBV12-2	TRBJ1-1	-	-	CASRLGAGTGGREAFF	TGTGCAAGTCGCTTAGGGGCCGGGACAGGGGGCCGGGAAGCTTTCTTT
TRBV27	TRBJ2-6	TRBD1	-	CASSPGTGASGANVLTF	TGTGCCAGCAGTCCCGGGACAGGGGCCTCTGGGGCCAACGTCCTGACTTTC
TRBV7-8	TRBJ2-1	TRBD2	-	CASSPFSTSGRGNEQFF	TGTGCCAGCAGCCCCTTCTCCACTAGCGGGAGGGGCAATGAGCAGTTCTTC
TRBV11-3	TRBJ2-1	-	-	CASSLVGGVNEQFF	TGTGCCAGCAGCTTGGTCGGGGGAGTAAATGAGCAGTTCTTC
TRBV30	TRBJ2-3	TRBD2	-	CAWSLGLASRTDTQYF	TGTGCCTGGAGCCTGGGACTAGCGTCGCGCACAGATACGCAGTATTTT
TRBV5-4	TRBJ2-5	-	-	CASSLDLRGETQYF	TGTGCCAGCAGCTTGGACCTAAGGGGGGAGACCCAGTACTTC
TRBV13	TRBJ1-4	-	-	CASSPRAASTNEKLFF	TGTGCCAGCAGCCCGCGGGCGGCTTCAACTAATGAAAAACTGTTTTTT
TRBV18	TRBJ2-7	TRBD1	-	CASSSKTGSSYEQYF	TGTGCCAGCTCATCGAAGACAGGGTCGTCCTACGAGCAGTACTTC
TRBV29-1	TRBJ1-2	-	few	CSVGQALNYGYTF	TGCAGCGTTGGGCAGGCGTTAAACTATGGCTACACCTTC
TRBV7-2	TRBJ1-2	-	-	CASSPRGGDGYTF	TGTGCCAGCAGCCCCCGGGGTGGGGATGGCTACACCTTC
TRBV28	TRBJ1-5	-	-	CASSLPGNSYSNQPQHF	TGTGCCAGCAGTTTACCAGGGAACAGCTATAGCAATCAGCCCCAGCATTTT
TRBV28	TRBJ2-7	TRBD1	-	CASSRHTGVEQYF	TGTGCCAGCAGCCGCCATACAGGGGTCGAGCAGTACTTC
TRBV9	TRBJ2-7	TRBD2	-	CASTKTSSSYEQYF	TGTGCCAGCACGAAGACTAGCTCCTCCTACGAGCAGTACTTC
TRBV5-4	TRBJ2-7	TRBD1	once	CASSLAPGGLNEQYF	TGTGCCAGCAGCTTGGCCCCAGGGGGTTTGAACGAGCAGTACTTC
TRBV30	TRBJ2-7	TRBD2	-	CAWTTLGGRAEVSEQYF	TGTGCCTGGACTACTTTGGGCGGGAGGGCCGAGGTAAGCGAGCAGTACTTC
TRBV29-1	TRBJ2-5	TRBD2	few	CSVPGLASETQYF	TGCAGCGTGCCGGGACTAGCGTCGGAGACCCAGTACTTC
TRBV11-3	TRBJ2-1	TRBD2	-	CASSPGLAGDEQFF	TGTGCCAGCAGCCCTGGACTAGCGGGAGATGAGCAGTTCTTC
TRBV7-2	TRBJ1-5	TRBD1	-	CASSQRQGGNQPQHF	TGTGCCAGCAGCCAAAGACAGGGCGGCAATCAGCCCCAGCATTTT
TRBV5-8	TRBJ1-3	-	-	CATAIKGFGNTIYF	TGTGCCACCGCAATAAAGGGGTTCGGAAACACCATATATTTT
TRBV2	TRBJ1-6	TRBD1	-	CASSAQGANSPLHF	TGTGCCAGCAGTGCGCAGGGGGCTAATTCACCCCTCCACTTT
TRBV10-2	TRBJ2-7	TRBD2	once	CASSGLALSYEQYF	TGCGCCAGCAGCGGACTAGCGCTATCCTACGAGCAGTACTTC
TRBV29-1	TRBJ2-3	-	-	CSVEETAADTQYF	TGCAGCGTTGAAGAGACAGCCGCAGATACGCAGTATTTT
TRBV7-2	TRBJ1-2	-	-	CASSLDMVYGYTF	TGTGCCAGCAGCTTAGACATGGTGTATGGCTACACCTTC
TRBV29-1	TRBJ1-1	-	-	CSLKTDMNTEAFF	TGCAGCTTAAAGACAGACATGAACACTGAAGCTTTCTTT
TRBV5-5	TRBJ1-2	TRBD1	-	CASSLEWQGAYYGYTF	TGTGCCAGCAGCTTGGAGTGGCAGGGGGCTTACTATGGCTACACCTTC
TRBV7-3	TRBJ2-2	-	-	CASSETSFTGELFF	TGTGCCAGCAGCGAAACTAGCTTTACCGGGGAGCTGTTTTTT